Presented here are 9 T cell receptor beta chains from one specimen sequenced in a study of OX40 agonist ivuxolimab in advanced cancers. Assay: immunoSEQ multiplex PCR; the TCRdb copy retains only in-frame clones and omits some. The sample shows more than 50,000 clones, more than 85% of them seen only once. The material was CD4+ or CD8+ T cells sorted from blood, obtained in a trial of the OX40 agonist ivuxolimab. These receptors came from an adult with an advanced solid tumor such as melanoma, head and neck, liver or kidney cancer.

This chain joins TRBV19 and TRBJ1-5; D gene uncertain. Trimming shortened V by 3 bases and J by 0 bases, and 9 bases separated the two germline ends. CDR1 and CDR2 (germline): LNHDA, SQIVND (reference sequence). The CDR3 runs to 15 residues. The CDR3 DNA is TGTGCCAGTAGTATTCTAGAAGTTAGCAATCAGCCCCAGCATTTT. Its protein product is CASSILEVSNQPQHF.

CDR3 DNA: TGCGCCAGCAGCCAAGTTTATGGGGTCGGCGACGAGCAGTACTTC. As protein: CASSQVYGVGDEQYF. The chain employs TRBV4-1 and TRBJ2-7; D is uncertain. CDR3 length equals 15 residues. The V end lost 1 base, the J end lost 5 bases, and 15 bases lay between the germline ends. Germline V lookup: CDR1 MGHRA, CDR2 YSYEKL.

Concerning this clone itself: This same CDR3 is encoded by further DNA sequences in the sample. This chain uses TRBV9 with TRBJ1-1, with D hard to call. Germline loops: CDR1 SGDLS, CDR2 YYNGEE. CDR3 size: 13 residues. Trimming pared 0 bases from V and 2 bases from J, leaving 5 bases between. Here the CDR3 reads CASSVGINTEAFF. Here the CDR3 DNA reads TGTGCCAGCAGCGTAGGAATCAACACTGAAGCTTTCTTT.

The chain recombines TRBV6-5 with TRBJ2-5, with D unresolved. Germline CDR1 is MNHEY and CDR2 is SVGAGI. V lost 5 bases and J lost 4, with 8 bases in between. The CDR3 loop spans 12 amino acids. DNA for the CDR3: TGTGCCAGCAGTCAGGAAGGAGAGACCCAGTACTTC. Translating it yields CASSQEGETQYF.

This chain uses TRBV11-1 with TRBJ2-3; TRBD1 matches at 10 bases. V shed 5 bases, J shed 5 bases, and the junction held 13 bases outside the gene matches. Germline CDR1 SGHAT, CDR2 FQDESV (reference sequence). The CDR3 runs to 17 residues. CDR3 bases: TGTGCCAGCAGCCCCGTTGGGACAGGGGTCGAGAAAGATACGCAGTATTTT. It translates to CASSPVGTGVEKDTQYF.

This chain connects TRBV19 to TRBJ2-3, with 7 bases identical to TRBD2. The J segment lost 0 bases and the V segment lost 4 bases, leaving 4 bases of the junction unmatched. CDR3 size: 15 residues. Germline V lookup: CDR1 LNHDA, CDR2 SQIVND (reference sequence). For the CDR3, the DNA is TGTGCCAGTAGTAATGTAGCGGGCAGCACAGATACGCAGTATTTT. This encodes CASSNVAGSTDTQYF.

Remarks on this clone: A junction end diverges from the germline sequence, so it may reflect a read error. The chain links TRBV7-9 to TRBJ2-3; D unresolved. Germline V gene data show CDR1 as SEHNR and CDR2 as FQNEAQ (reference sequence). CDR3 length: 13 amino acids. DNA of the CDR3: TGTGCCAGCAGCCCTCCCACCCAAGCCGGGTGCCATTTT. It specifies CASSPPTQAGCHF.

This sequence joins TRBV7-2 and TRBJ1-1; D may be TRBD1 (6 bases). In germline, CDR1 is SGHTA, CDR2 FQGNSA. The V gene lost 5 bases and the J gene lost 5 bases, with 12 bases spanning the gap. This CDR3 has 13 amino acids. The CDR3 bases are TGTGCCAGCAGCACGGGGGGGGCGACTGAAGCTTTCTTT. This encodes CASSTGGATEAFF.

The CDR3 protein is CASPGDTEAFF. The DNA for the CDR3 is TGTGCCTCCCCAGGGGACACTGAAGCTTTCTTT. V usage is TRBV6-5 and J usage is TRBJ1-1; a possible D gene is TRBD1 (6 bases). CDR3 length: 11 residues. V was clipped by 11 bases and J by 3 bases, with 10 bases between them. Germline assignment: CDR1 MNHEY and CDR2 SVGAGI.